Detailed here is one T cell receptor beta chain. These data are taken from a study of blood T cell repertoires in COVID-19. Study overall: Specimens from acute and convalescent COVID-19 originated in the United States, Italy and Spain. T cells, B-cell-depleted T cells, or PBMCs provided the cDNA or gDNA that served as material.

In the authors' methods: By means of reference gene primer amplification, nucleated cell counts were estimated. TCRdb's copy holds only in-frame clones and misses some; the assay was immunoSEQ multiplex PCR. The DNA gave D and trimming, while V, J and clone size come from that table. The table records fewer than 300,000 clones, roughly 84% of them present only once. Enrolled during active infection, Seattle patients were then followed longitudinally. The origin of this receptor is a human donor with COVID-19, enrolled during active disease. The donor label of this sample is uncertain. Input material: peripheral blood.

CDR3 nucleotide sequence: TGTGCCAGCTCACCCACTGATGATGGCTACACCTTC. This codes for CASSPTDDGYTF. The gene calls are TRBV18 and TRBJ1-2; D unclear. CDR3 length equals 12 residues. V dropped 3 bases and J dropped 6 bases, with 8 bases sitting between them. Germline V gene lookup returns CDR1 KGHSH and CDR2 LQKENI.